The clone carrying this T cell receptor (beta chain) has a single count. The sample is drawn from a study of blood T cell repertoires in COVID-19. Background on the study: Acute and convalescent COVID-19 samples came from the United States, Italy and Spain. PBMCs, B-cell-depleted T cells, or T cells provided the cDNA or gDNA that made up the material.

How the authors handled the data: Reference gene primer amplification gave estimated nucleated cell counts. Produced via immunoSEQ multiplex PCR; TCRdb's table is partial and in-frame only. V and J calls plus clone size are reproduced from that table; the DNA served to infer D and trimming. The sample lists some 260,000 clones, roughly 84% seen once, with 2% to 2.5% in the top ten. The V and J ends lost 5 bases and 4 bases respectively, with 14 bases between them. Germline V gene lookup returns CDR1 LNHDA and CDR2 SQIVND (reference sequence). The CDR3 covers 14 residues. The TCR originated in a woman in her thirties or forties who had recovered from COVID-19. The V call is TRBV19, the J call TRBJ2-5; maybe TRBD1 (6 bases). The sample comprised peripheral blood. CDR3 DNA sequence: TGTGCCAGTAGTGCTGGGACCAGGGGAGAGACCCAGTACTTC. This sequence encodes CASSAGTRGETQYF.